The 25 T cell receptor beta chains given below trace back to one sample, sequenced in a study of CD8+ T cells in alopecia areata. Described treatment: oral pan-JAK inhibitor, 5-10 mg twice daily. cDNA serving as the sequencing template came from extracted, reverse transcribed RNA. Profiling relied on immunoSEQ multiplex PCR, and the TCRdb table lists in-frame clones only, not all of them. The sample has 80,000 or so clones; around 67% are singletons. This specimen was CD8+ T cells sorted from blood, taken at week 24, from a patient treated with tofacitinib. The receptors derive from a human donor with alopecia areata.

The chain employs TRBV5-1 and TRBJ2-2; 7 bases are a match to TRBD2. Germline loops: CDR1 SGHRS, CDR2 YFSETQ. The length of the CDR3 is 17 residues. The V gene end was trimmed by 3 bases and the J gene end by 3 bases; junction bases not matched to a gene: 11. The CDR3 loop reads CASSYDLAGLDTGELFF. CDR3 DNA: TGCGCCAGCAGCTACGATTTAGCGGGTCTGGACACCGGGGAGCTGTTTTTT.

The V and J genes are TRBV7-9 and TRBJ1-4; D not certain. The CDR3 is 14 amino acids. V was clipped by 3 bases and J by 7 bases, with 12 bases between them. Germline-derived CDR1 and CDR2 are SEHNR and FQNEAQ (reference sequence). The CDR3 is CASSFGESGEKLFF. CDR3 nucleotide sequence: TGTGCCAGCAGCTTTGGGGAAAGTGGTGAAAAACTGTTTTTT.

This clone was seen a single time. V is TRBV6-5 and J is TRBJ2-7; 7 bases line up with TRBD1. V lost 7 bases, J lost 6 bases, and 12 bases stayed unmatched. The CDR3 is 14 amino acids. Germline loops: CDR1 MNHEY, CDR2 SVGAGI. In nucleotides, the CDR3 is TGTGCCAGCAATACAAAGAAGGCAGGGGGCGAGCAGTACTTC. Translating it yields CASNTKKAGGEQYF.

V usage is TRBV5-6 and J usage is TRBJ2-3; TRBD2 agrees at 9 bases. The CDR3 extends over 15 amino acids. The germline gives CDR1 SGHDT, CDR2 YYEEEE. The trim removed 1 base at V and 4 bases at J, leaving 4 bases unmatched. The chain's CDR3 is CASSLPAGGPDTQYF. The DNA for the CDR3 is TGTGCCAGCAGCTTGCCTGCGGGGGGGCCAGATACGCAGTATTTT.

CDR3: CASRSDRDYGYTF. In nucleotides, the CDR3 is TGTGCCAGCAGGAGTGACAGGGACTATGGCTACACCTTC. V gene TRBV7-2 combines with J gene TRBJ1-2; 7 bases are shared with TRBD1. The trim removed 6 bases at V and 3 bases at J, leaving 4 bases unmatched. The CDR3 covers 13 residues. The germline V gene encodes CDR1 SGHTA and CDR2 FQGNSA.

The rearrangement joins TRBV5-1 to TRBJ1-4, with 7 bases fitting TRBD1. The CDR3 sequence is 15 residues long. J lost 6 bases, V lost 3 bases, and 8 bases had no gene match. CDR1 is SGHRS and CDR2 is YFSETQ in the germline V gene. The CDR3 DNA sequence: TGCGCCAGCAGCTCCCCCGGGACAGAGGATGAAAAACTGTTTTTT. This translates into CASSSPGTEDEKLFF.

V gene TRBV27 combines with J gene TRBJ2-3; no definite D call. CDR1 and CDR2 (germline): MNHEY, SMNVEV (reference sequence). This CDR3 is built from 14 residues. V lost 4 bases, J lost 3 bases, and 11 bases lay in between. The CDR3 loop is CASSSRVGTDTQYF. In DNA, the CDR3 is TGTGCCAGCAGTTCTAGGGTGGGGACAGATACGCAGTATTTT.

This chain links TRBV10-3 with TRBJ2-5, with TRBD1 identical over 11 bases. The V segment lost 2 bases and the J segment 2 bases; nucleotides outside the gene matches: 7. The CDR3 contains 17 residues. Germline assignment: CDR1 ENHRY and CDR2 SYGVKD. CDR3 coding DNA: TGTGCCATCAGTGAGGCTGGACAGGGGGCGAAACAAGAGACCCAGTACTTC. Amino acid sequence: CAISEAGQGAKQETQYF.

The chain joins TRBV11-1 to TRBJ2-7, with D tentatively TRBD2 (6 bases). The germline CDR1 and CDR2 sequences are SGHAT and FQDESV (reference sequence). This CDR3 comprises 14 residues. Trimming left V 5 bases short and J 3 bases short, with 14 bases between. The CDR3 bases are TGTGCCAGCAGCCTCGGGGGACGGAGCTACGAGCAGTACTTC. It encodes CASSLGGRSYEQYF. The whole variable domain, remainder taken from reference TRBV11-1 and TRBJ2-7, is EAEVAQSPRYKITEKSQAVAFWCDPISGHATLYWYRQILGQGPELLVQFQDESVVDDSQLPKDRFSAERLKGVDSTLKIQPAELGDSAMYLCASSLGGRSYEQYFGPGTRLTVT.

CDR3 coding DNA: TGCAGCGTTGAAGATCAGGCTAGCGGGTACAATGAGCAGTTCTTC. Amino acids: CSVEDQASGYNEQFF. The chain uses TRBV29-1 and TRBJ2-1, with 8 bases identical to TRBD2. V dropped 0 bases and J dropped 4; count of bases not matched to a gene: 5. The CDR3 is 15 residues long. The V gene's germline CDR1 is SQVTM and CDR2 ANQGSEA.

Here the CDR3 reads CASSYSGEKLFF. In DNA, the CDR3 is TGTGCCAGCAGTTACTCCGGGGAAAAACTGTTTTTT. The chain links TRBV6-5 to TRBJ1-4; no clear D gene. The CDR3 loop spans 12 amino acids. Trimming took off 0 bases at V and 8 bases at J, with 4 bases between the two ends. Germline loops: CDR1 MNHEY, CDR2 SVGAGI.

This clone was picked up a small number of times. The V and J genes are TRBV7-9 and TRBJ2-4; TRBD1 or TRBD2 may be the D gene (5 bases each). The CDR3 has 14 amino acids. Trimming removed 4 bases from V and 10 bases from J, with 17 bases in between. Germline V gene data show CDR1 as SEHNR and CDR2 as FQNEAQ (reference sequence). The CDR3 sequence: CASSSLLQEEIQYF. CDR3 bases: TGTGCCAGCAGCTCGCTATTACAGGAGGAGATTCAGTACTTC.

V usage is TRBV7-9 and J usage is TRBJ1-2, with D maybe TRBD1 (5 bases). Per germline, CDR1 SEHNR and CDR2 FQNEAQ (reference sequence). The CDR3 has 13 residues. V lost 5 bases to trimming and J lost 4 bases, with 11 bases between them. CDR3 sequence (DNA): TGTGCCAGCAGCCCAGGGTTTAGCTATGGCTACACCTTC. Amino acid sequence: CASSPGFSYGYTF.

In this sample, this clone turned up once. In DNA form, the CDR3 reads TGTGCCAGCAGTTCCTTGACAGGGAGAAATCAGCCCCAGCATTTT. Translation: CASSSLTGRNQPQHF. J is TRBJ1-5 and V is TRBV27; 7 bases match TRBD1. Germline loops: CDR1 MNHEY, CDR2 SMNVEV (reference sequence). The ends lost 4 bases at V and 4 bases at J; junction bases unmatched: 7. This CDR3 has 15 residues.

The rearrangement links TRBV7-9 to TRBJ2-7, with D unclear. The CDR3 length is 12 residues. The germline V gene has CDR1 SEHNR and CDR2 FQNEAQ (reference sequence). With 4 bases removed from V and 2 bases from J, the gap between germline ends came to 6 bases. The CDR3 DNA reads TGTGCCAGCAGCTCAACGGCCTACGAGCAGTACTTC. It codes for CASSSTAYEQYF.

The chain employs TRBV7-6 and TRBJ1-2; no clear D gene. Germline loops: CDR1 SGHVS, CDR2 FNYEAQ. V lost 1 base, J lost 2 bases, and 8 bases lay in between. The CDR3 has 14 amino acids. The CDR3 nucleotides are TGTGCCAGCAGCTTAGATGGGATAAACTATGGCTACACCTTC. As protein: CASSLDGINYGYTF.

V and J are TRBV9 and TRBJ1-1; TRBD1 matches 9 bases. Unmatched junction bases numbered 14, after V lost 4 bases and J lost 4 bases. Germline V gene sequence: CDR1 SGDLS, CDR2 YYNGEE. There are 17 residues in the CDR3. The DNA of the CDR3 is TGTGCCAGCAGCCCCCGGGACAGGGAACTGAAGGGCACTGAAGCTTTCTTT. It codes for CASSPRDRELKGTEAFF.

This clone has a handful of counts. This sequence joins TRBV7-2 and TRBJ1-4; 8 bases match TRBD1. This CDR3 has 14 amino acids. Germline assignment: CDR1 SGHTA and CDR2 FQGNSA. V lost 5 bases and J lost 8; bases outside the gene matches: 7. The CDR3 here is CASSPDRGGEKLFF. The DNA for the CDR3 is TGTGCCAGCAGCCCAGACAGGGGAGGAGAAAAACTGTTTTTT.

V is TRBV19 and J is TRBJ2-7; 10 bases agree with TRBD1. This CDR3 comprises 14 residues. Germline CDR1 is LNHDA and CDR2 is SQIVND (reference sequence). V was pared by 5 bases and J by 3 bases, with 4 bases of the junction left unmatched. In DNA form, the CDR3 reads TGTGCCAGTAGTTTCTGGACAGGGGGCTACGAGCAGTACTTC. This translates into CASSFWTGGYEQYF. The variable domain in full, with the rest retrieved from reference TRBV19 and TRBJ2-7, is DGGITQSPKYLFRKEGQNVTLSCEQNLNHDAMYWYRQDPGQGLRLIYYSQIVNDFQKGDIAEGYSVSREKKESFPLTVTSAQKNPTAFYLCASSFWTGGYEQYFGPGTRLTVT.

V is TRBV5-6 and J is TRBJ2-3; D gene uncertain. The CDR3 is made up of 15 amino acids. Germline-derived CDR1 and CDR2 are SGHDT and YYEEEE. Trimming removed 0 bases at V and 4 bases at J, with 12 bases between. DNA for the CDR3: TGTGCCAGCAGCTTGGACTACACCTCAGCAGATACGCAGTATTTT. It is translated as CASSLDYTSADTQYF.

The rearrangement uses TRBV29-1 and TRBJ1-1; perhaps TRBD1 as D (5 bases). V was pared by 2 bases and J by 4 bases, with 8 bases between. This CDR3 has 12 residues. From germline, CDR1 is SQVTM and CDR2 ANQGSEA. CDR3 sequence reads: CSVEQGGTEAFF. CDR3 nucleotide sequence: TGCAGCGTTGAACAGGGTGGCACTGAAGCTTTCTTT.

The chain has TRBV5-5 and TRBJ1-5; D might be TRBD1 (6 bases). V was cut by 0 bases and J by 1 base, with 8 bases left in between. Germline V gives CDR1 SGHKS, CDR2 YYEKEE (reference sequence). This CDR3 has 15 residues. For the CDR3, the DNA is TGTGCCAGCAGCTTGGCGGGACACAGCAATCAGCCCCAGCATTTT. Its protein product is CASSLAGHSNQPQHF.

This chain connects TRBV7-9 to TRBJ2-7; no clear D. The CDR3 covers 14 residues. Germline V gene sequence: CDR1 SEHNR, CDR2 FQNEAQ (reference sequence). The V end lost 0 bases, the J end lost 6 bases, and 12 bases lay between the germline ends. In nucleotides, the CDR3 is TGTGCCAGCAGCTTAGCTCTATACACGACCGAGCAGTACTTC. This sequence encodes CASSLALYTTEQYF.

This clone was counted between two and nine times. This chain links TRBV29-1 with TRBJ2-7, with 8 bases aligning to TRBD2. V dropped 1 base and J dropped 3; count of bases not matched to a gene: 14. CDR1 and CDR2 from the germline V gene are SQVTM and ANQGSEA. This CDR3 has 17 amino acids. As DNA, the CDR3 is TGCAGCGTTGAAGCCGTCGGGGGAGCGGGGGTCCTCTACGAGCAGTACTTC. Protein: CSVEAVGGAGVLYEQYF.

This clone occurred once. The V gene is TRBV6-5, the J gene TRBJ2-3; D gene uncertain. V lost 6 bases, J lost 6 bases, and 16 bases lay in between. CDR3 size: 14 residues. Germline loops: CDR1 MNHEY, CDR2 SVGAGI. The CDR3 DNA follows: TGTGCCAGCAGGCCTATCGGAGCCGATGATACGCAGTATTTT. Its protein is CASRPIGADDTQYF.